This T cell receptor beta chain was recovered during a study of T-cell memory formation after mild COVID-19. Study as a whole: Largely donor-specific sequence clusters came from two donors. Study results and caveats: Researchers report contracting CD4+ clones mostly in CM and EM, with CD8+ clones in EMRA.

About this clonotype itself: Its target is unknown.

TCRdb independently ran MiXCR on the 5' RACE reads; one entry per CDR3 protein. In the table there are 40,000 to 55,000 distinct CDR3 sequences, around 12% of which are singletons. Trimming cost V 9 bases and J 5 bases; bases outside gene matches: 7. The CDR3 spans 15 residues. Germline V gene sequence: CDR1 KGHDR, CDR2 SFDVKD. The chain has TRBV24-1 and TRBJ2-3, with TRBD2 matching 13 bases. This clonotype originated in a man aged 18 to 35 who had mild COVID-19 (a few samples of this study predate the infection). Cell type and time point are not known. Sample: PBMCs or a T cell subset sorted from them (not recorded which). This CDR3 is CATGGLAGVIDTQYF. Here the CDR3 DNA reads TGTGCCACCGGCGGACTAGCGGGGGTGATAGATACGCAGTATTTT.